The rows below give T cell receptor beta chains drawn from one sample of a study of metastatic and nonmetastatic thyroid tumors. Via MiXCR, TCRdb re-called the PCR reads. The repertoire holds around 30,000 clones, with about 22% as singletons. Material: blood. These receptors were collected from a female donor with papillary thyroid cancer or a benign thyroid nodule (not recorded which). Some clones in this sample may be carry-over from other donors' samples. Both conserved end residues are part of each CDR3. D genes are given only for firm matches. Where a row states a size, it is once, few, many or the class of an expanded clone; other rows omit it.

TRBJ2-7 . TRBV6-1 TRBD1 CASSPRTGGYSYEQYF TGTGCCAGCAGTCCCCGGACAGGGGGCTACTCCTACGAGCAGTACTTC
TRBJ1-2 many TRBV11-2 . CASSLSPLMVNYGYTF TGTGCCAGCAGCTTATCCCCTCTGATGGTTAACTATGGCTACACCTTC
TRBJ2-7 . TRBV19 . CAIINLAPGQFYEQYF TGTGCCATTATTAATCTAGCCCCTGGACAGTTCTACGAGCAGTACTTC
TRBJ1-1 few TRBV29-1 . CSVLEQSMNTEAFF TGCAGCGTTCTTGAACAGTCAATGAACACTGAAGCTTTCTTT
TRBJ2-7 medium-sized TRBV12-3/TRBV12-4 TRBD2 CASSLSGLAAYEQYF TGTGCCAGCAGTTTATCTGGACTAGCGGCTTATGAGCAGTACTTC
TRBJ2-2 . TRBV28 . CASSFGGQSSRELFF TGTGCCAGCAGTTTTGGAGGACAGTCCTCAAGGGAGCTGTTTTTT
TRBJ2-7 few TRBV27 TRBD1 CASSLLPLTGVAYEQYF TGTGCCAGCAGTCTTCTCCCTTTGACAGGGGTAGCTTACGAGCAGTACTTC
TRBJ1-2 many TRBV3-1 . CASSQGVGHYGYTF TGTGCCAGCAGCCAAGGAGTAGGGCACTATGGCTACACCTTC
TRBJ2-7 medium-sized TRBV20-1 TRBD2 CSAGTSGRGVYEQYF TGCAGTGCTGGGACGAGCGGGAGGGGGGTTTACGAGCAGTACTTC
TRBJ2-1 few TRBV9 . CASSVEKDEQFF TGTGCCAGCAGCGTAGAAAAAGATGAGCAGTTCTTC